Below are 10 T cell receptor beta chains sequenced from a single sample in a study of STAT5B mutations in CD4+ large granular lymphocyte leukemia. Repertoires were generated with immunoSEQ multiplex PCR, while TCRdb's copy carries only in-frame clones and drops some. The sample lists roughly 48,000 clones; around 70% were seen once. Sample: CD4+ T cells from blood buffy coats. The receptors shown here come from a human donor in good health.

CDR3 amino acids: CASSPRDLPNEQFF. The CDR3 DNA reads TGTGCCAGCAGTCCCCGGGACTTACCCAATGAGCAGTTCTTC. V is TRBV28 and J is TRBJ2-1; weak D call: TRBD2 (6 bases). This CDR3 is 14 amino acids long. The V end was cut by 5 bases, the J end by 6 bases, with 14 bases between. CDR1 is MDHEN and CDR2 is SYDVKM in the germline V gene.

The rearrangement links TRBV9 to TRBJ2-1, with TRBD2 identical over 8 bases. The CDR3 contains 16 residues. After removal of 3 bases from V and 8 bases from J, the junction contained 13 bases not matched to a gene. The V gene's germline CDR1 is SGDLS and CDR2 YYNGEE. Here the CDR3 reads CASSATLRGGWDEQFF. In DNA form, the CDR3 reads TGTGCCAGCAGCGCCACCCTTCGGGGGGGCTGGGATGAGCAGTTCTTC.

The chain combines TRBV6-1 with TRBJ1-5, with D hard to call. The CDR3 is 15 residues long. V was cut by 7 bases and J by 3 bases, with 16 bases left in between. Germline V gene lookup returns CDR1 MNHNS and CDR2 SASEGT. DNA for the CDR3: TGTGCCAGCACTCCCCTCGGCGGGGACAATCAGCCCCAGCATTTT. Translating gives CASTPLGGDNQPQHF.

V gene TRBV7-9 combines with J gene TRBJ2-5; no reliable D call. V gave up 4 bases and J gave up 5 bases, with 14 bases separating them. Germline V gives CDR1 SEHNR, CDR2 FQNEAQ (reference sequence). The CDR3 extends over 14 amino acids. CDR3 in amino acids: CASSSRTNRETQYF. CDR3 nucleotides: TGTGCCAGCAGCTCACGGACCAACCGGGAGACCCAGTACTTC.

This clone turned up a few times. The chain combines TRBV19 with TRBJ2-4; D assignment may be TRBD1 or TRBD2 (5 bases each). Trimming pared 7 bases from V and 8 bases from J, leaving 15 bases between. The CDR3 totals 13 residues. Germline CDR1 is LNHDA and CDR2 is SQIVND (reference sequence). CDR3 sequence: CASTEGTLDIQYF. Written as DNA, the CDR3 is TGTGCCAGTACTGAGGGGACCCTAGACATTCAGTACTTC.

CDR3 protein: CASSSQGGADDEQFF. The CDR3 coding sequence is TGTGCCAGCAGCTCCCAGGGGGGGGCCGACGATGAGCAGTTCTTC. V and J are TRBV7-3 and TRBJ2-1; tentatively, D is TRBD1 or TRBD2 (7 bases each). Germline V gene lookup returns CDR1 SGHTA and CDR2 FQGTGA. The CDR3 contains 15 residues. V shed 4 bases and J shed 8 bases, with 18 bases lying between them.

This clone is labeled medium-sized. The V call is TRBV30, the J call TRBJ1-1; 10 bases match TRBD1. The CDR3 runs 13 residues. Trimming removed 5 bases from V and 7 bases from J; junction bases left unmatched: 7. Looked up from germline, CDR1 is GTSNPN and CDR2 is SVGIG (reference sequence). The CDR3 DNA is TGTGCCTGGGAGACAGGGGGCGGTGTTGAAGCTTTCTTT. Its translation: CAWETGGGVEAFF. The entire variable domain, with the rest obtained from reference TRBV30 and TRBJ1-1, is as follows: SQTIHQWPATLVQPVGSPLSLECTVEGTSNPNLYWYRQAAGRGLQLLFYSVGIGQISSEVPQNLSASRPQDRQFILSSKKLLLSDSGFYLCAWETGGGVEAFFGQGTRLTVV.

V gene TRBV9 combines with J gene TRBJ2-7, with D hard to call. This CDR3 has 16 residues. Trimming removed 1 base at V and 0 bases at J, with 14 bases between. Germline V gene sequence: CDR1 SGDLS, CDR2 YYNGEE. DNA for the CDR3: TGTGCCAGCAGCGTAAATTGGTTACCTCGCTCCTACGAGCAGTACGTC. Amino acids: CASSVNWLPRSYEQYV.

This rearrangement joins TRBV6-5 to TRBJ2-7; TRBD1 matches at 7 bases. From germline, CDR1 is MNHEY and CDR2 SVGAGI. The CDR3 totals 14 residues. V dropped 8 bases and J dropped 4; count of bases not matched to a gene: 11. The CDR3 nucleotides are TGTGCCAGCCACAAGACAGGGAATTCATACGAGCAGTACTTC. Translated, it gives CASHKTGNSYEQYF.

The chain links TRBV6-1 to TRBJ2-3; D is ambiguous. The germline V and J ends were trimmed by 7 bases and 0 bases, with 5 bases remaining between them. This CDR3 is 12 amino acids long. CDR1 and CDR2 from the germline V gene are MNHNS and SASEGT. CDR3 sequence: CASKGSTDTQYF. In nucleotides, the CDR3 is TGTGCCAGCAAGGGTAGCACAGATACGCAGTATTTT.